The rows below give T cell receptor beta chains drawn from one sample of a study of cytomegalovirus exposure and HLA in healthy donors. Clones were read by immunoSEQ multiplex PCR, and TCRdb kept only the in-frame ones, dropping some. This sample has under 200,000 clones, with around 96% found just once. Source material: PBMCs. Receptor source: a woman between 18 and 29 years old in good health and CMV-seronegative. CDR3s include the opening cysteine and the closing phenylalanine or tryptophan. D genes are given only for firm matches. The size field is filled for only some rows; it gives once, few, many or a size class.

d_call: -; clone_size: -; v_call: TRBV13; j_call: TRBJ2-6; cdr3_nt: TGTGCCAGCAGCTTAGTGGGGCAGTCTTCATTTTTCGGGGCCAACGTCCTGACTTTC; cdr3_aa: CASSLVGQSSFFGANVLTF
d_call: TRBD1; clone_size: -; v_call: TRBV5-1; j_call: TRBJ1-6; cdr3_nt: TGCGCCAGCAGCTTGGAACGGGCAGGGGGGTCACCCCTCCACTTT; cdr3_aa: CASSLERAGGSPLHF
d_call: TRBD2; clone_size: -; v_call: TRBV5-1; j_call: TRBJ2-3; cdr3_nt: TGCGCCAGCAGCGCCGGGACTAGCGGGACAGGCACAGATACGCAGTATTTT; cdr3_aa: CASSAGTSGTGTDTQYF
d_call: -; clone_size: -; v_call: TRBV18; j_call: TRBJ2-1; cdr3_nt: TGTGCCAGCTCCCCGGGACTTTCGTCCAATGAGCAGTTCTTC; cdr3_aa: CASSPGLSSNEQFF
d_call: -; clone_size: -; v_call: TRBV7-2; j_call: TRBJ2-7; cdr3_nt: TGTGCCAGCAGCCTGAGCTCCTACGAGCAGTACTTC; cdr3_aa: CASSLSSYEQYF
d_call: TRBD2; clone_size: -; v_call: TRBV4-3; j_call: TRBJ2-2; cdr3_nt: TGCGCCAGCAGCCAAGATTTGGGGACTAGCGGAGCCGGGGAGCTGTTTTTT; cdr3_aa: CASSQDLGTSGAGELFF
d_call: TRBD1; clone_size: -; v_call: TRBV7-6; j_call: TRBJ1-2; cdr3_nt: TGTGCCACCTCACCCCCGGGACAGGGGACCCTTGGATTC; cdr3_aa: CATSPPGQGTLGF
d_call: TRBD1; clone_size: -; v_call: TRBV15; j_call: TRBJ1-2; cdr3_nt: TGTGCCACCAGCAGAGATCGAGGACAGGTTGGGTACACCTTC; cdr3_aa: CATSRDRGQVGYTF
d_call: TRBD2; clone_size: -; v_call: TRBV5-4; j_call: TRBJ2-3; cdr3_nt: TGTGCCAGCAGCATGACTCCCGGGACTAGGCGCACAGATACGCAGTATTTT; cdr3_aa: CASSMTPGTRRTDTQYF
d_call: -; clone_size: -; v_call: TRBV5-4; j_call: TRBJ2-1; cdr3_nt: TGTGCCAGCAGCCCCAGCCCCGGACTCTACAATGAGCAGTTCTTC; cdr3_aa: CASSPSPGLYNEQFF
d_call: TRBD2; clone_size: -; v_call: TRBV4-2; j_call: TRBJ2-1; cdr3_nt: TGTGCCAGCAGCCAAGATCCCAGCGGGGGGGCCAGTGAGCAGTTCTTC; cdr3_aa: CASSQDPSGGASEQFF
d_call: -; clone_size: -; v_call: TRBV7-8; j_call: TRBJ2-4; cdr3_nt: TGTGCCAGCAGCTCCGACAGGTCCGAGGGGGACATTCAGTACTTC; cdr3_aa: CASSSDRSEGDIQYF
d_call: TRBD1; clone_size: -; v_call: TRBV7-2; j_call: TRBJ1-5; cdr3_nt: TGTGCCAGCAGCTCCCACATAGGGGGCGGTACTCAGCCCCAGCATTTT; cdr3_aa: CASSSHIGGGTQPQHF
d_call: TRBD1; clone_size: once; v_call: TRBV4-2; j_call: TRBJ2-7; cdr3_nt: TGTGCCAGCAGCCAAGATCTCTCGGGACAGGGGAGTTACGAGCAGTACTTC; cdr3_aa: CASSQDLSGQGSYEQYF
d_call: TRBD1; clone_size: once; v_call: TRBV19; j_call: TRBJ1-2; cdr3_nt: TGTGCCAGTAGTCGTAAAGGGGGCAGGCTCGTTTTCTATGGCTACACCTTC; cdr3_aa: CASSRKGGRLVFYGYTF
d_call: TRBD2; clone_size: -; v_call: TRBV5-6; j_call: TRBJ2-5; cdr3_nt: TGTGCCAGCAGCAGGGGACTAGCGGGGGGGCCCCAAGAGACCCAGTACTTC; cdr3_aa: CASSRGLAGGPQETQYF
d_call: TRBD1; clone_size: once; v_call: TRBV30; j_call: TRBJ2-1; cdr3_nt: TGTGCCTGGAGTGACGACAGGGCCTACAATGAGCAGTTCTTC; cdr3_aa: CAWSDDRAYNEQFF
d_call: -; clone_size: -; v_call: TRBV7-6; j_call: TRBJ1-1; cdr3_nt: TGTGCCAGCAGCTTAGCGGGAGGTGAAGCTTTCTTT; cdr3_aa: CASSLAGGEAFF
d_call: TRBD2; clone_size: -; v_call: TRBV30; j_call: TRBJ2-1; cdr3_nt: TGTGCCTGGAAGAGCCCGAGGTTAGCGGGCCATGAGCAGTTCTTC; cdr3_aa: CAWKSPRLAGHEQFF
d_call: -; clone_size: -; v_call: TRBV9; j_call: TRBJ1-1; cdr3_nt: TGTGCCAGCAGCGCTCCGGGACAATACGCGACTGAAGCTTTCTTT; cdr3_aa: CASSAPGQYATEAFF
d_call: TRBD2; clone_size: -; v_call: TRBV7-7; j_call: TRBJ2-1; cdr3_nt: TGTGCTAGCAGCTTAGGTCCAGCGGGACTTTACAATGAGCAGTTCTTC; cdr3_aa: CASSLGPAGLYNEQFF
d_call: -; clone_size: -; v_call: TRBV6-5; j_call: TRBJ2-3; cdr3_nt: TGTGCCAGCAGCGTAGCTGGTACGCAGTATTTT; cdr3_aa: CASSVAGTQYF
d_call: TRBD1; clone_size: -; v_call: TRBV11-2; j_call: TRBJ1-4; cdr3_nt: TGTGCCAGCAGCTTAGGGGACAGGGAATCAGAAAAACTGTTTTTT; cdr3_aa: CASSLGDRESEKLFF